Each of the 27 T cell receptor beta chains below was sequenced from the same sample in a study of cytomegalovirus exposure and HLA in healthy donors. 60 Vbeta and 13 Jbeta primers were used in PCR. TCRdb's table, derived via immunoSEQ multiplex PCR, lists solely in-frame clones and lacks some. Counted here are 130,000 to 150,000 clones, around 79% occurring once; the ten biggest clones make up about 2.8%. Sequencing was carried out using PBMCs. The receptors originated from a male donor in good health and CMV-seronegative.

The chain links TRBV7-9 to TRBJ2-1, with 8 positions matching TRBD2. V shed 6 bases and J 4 bases; nucleotides not matched to a gene: 2. The CDR3 sequence is 13 residues long. Germline V gene data show CDR1 as SEHNR and CDR2 as FQNEAQ (reference sequence). CDR3 sequence (DNA): TGTGCCAGCAGTGAGCGGGGGTACAATGAGCAGTTCTTC. Residues: CASSERGYNEQFF.

The chain employs TRBV27 and TRBJ2-5; 8 bases match TRBD2. The germline CDR1 and CDR2 sequences are MNHEY and SMNVEV (reference sequence). The length of the CDR3 is 15 residues. V gave up 1 base and J gave up 1 base; unmatched junction bases: 2. The CDR3 bases are TGTGCCAGCAGTTTATTCGGGGGGGTCCAAGAGACCCAGTACTTC. Protein product: CASSLFGGVQETQYF.

The chain couples TRBV5-6 to TRBJ1-1; the D gene is possibly TRBD1 (5 bases). Germline-derived CDR1 and CDR2 are SGHDT and YYEEEE. The CDR3 sequence is 14 residues long. V lost 0 bases to trimming and J lost 1 base, with 7 bases between them. DNA of the CDR3: TGTGCCAGCAGCTTGGGGAGGGGGAACACTGAAGCTTTCTTT. Protein: CASSLGRGNTEAFF.

The V gene is TRBV19, the J gene TRBJ1-6, with 11 nucleotides matching TRBD1. Trimming at V came to 6 bases and at J to 10 bases, leaving 8 bases not matched to a gene. CDR3 length: 15 residues. CDR1 and CDR2 (germline): LNHDA, SQIVND (reference sequence). CDR3 DNA sequence: TGTGCCAGTAGGGCGGGCTGGACAGGGGGCTCACCCCTCCACTTT. This gives the protein CASRAGWTGGSPLHF.

This clone was found a few times. J is TRBJ2-1 and V is TRBV6-5, with D tentatively TRBD1 (6 bases). This CDR3 comprises 15 residues. The germline V gene has CDR1 MNHEY and CDR2 SVGAGI. Deletions cut 2 bases from V and 10 bases from J, with 18 bases between. The CDR3 is CASSYLRTGKREQFF. DNA for the CDR3: TGTGCCAGCAGTTACCTTAGAACAGGGAAAAGGGAGCAGTTCTTC.

J is TRBJ1-1 and V is TRBV7-2; the match to TRBD1 covers 8 bases. The length of the CDR3 is 12 residues. V shed 3 bases and J 7 bases; nucleotides not matched to a gene: 1. Germline V gene sequence: CDR1 SGHTA, CDR2 FQGNSA. The CDR3 reads CASSFDRGEAFF. The DNA for the CDR3 is TGTGCCAGCAGCTTCGACAGGGGTGAAGCTTTCTTT.

The chain couples TRBV7-9 to TRBJ2-5, with D unresolved. Germline CDR1 reads SEHNR; CDR2 reads FQNEAQ (reference sequence). The CDR3 is 12 amino acids. V gave up 5 bases and J gave up 0 bases, with 4 bases separating them. The CDR3 loop is CASSRDQETQYF. The CDR3 DNA follows: TGTGCCAGCAGCCGGGACCAAGAGACCCAGTACTTC.

This clone was seen a handful of times. This chain connects TRBV19 to TRBJ1-5, with a possible D match to TRBD1 (6 bases). CDR3 length: 15 residues. Germline V gene data show CDR1 as LNHDA and CDR2 as SQIVND (reference sequence). V was pared by 1 base and J by 3 bases, with 10 bases between. The CDR3 sequence is CASSIVGQSNQPQHF. DNA for the CDR3: TGTGCCAGTAGTATAGTTGGACAGTCCAATCAGCCCCAGCATTTT.

The chain links TRBV5-1 to TRBJ2-2; 14 nucleotides align to TRBD2. There are 17 residues in the CDR3. CDR1 and CDR2 from the germline V gene are SGHRS and YFSETQ. V shed 5 bases, J shed 0 bases, and the junction held 3 bases outside the gene matches. As DNA, the CDR3 is TGCGCCAGCAGAGGGACTAGCGGGGGAGCGAACACCGGGGAGCTGTTTTTT. As protein: CASRGTSGGANTGELFF.

DNA of the CDR3: TGTGCCAGTAGTATGGGCCAGGAACCCACCGGGGAGCTGTTTTTT. This translates into CASSMGQEPTGELFF. The rearrangement uses TRBV19 and TRBJ2-2; D is unresolved. V was cut by 3 bases and J by 4 bases, with 12 bases left in between. Germline V CDR1 and CDR2: LNHDA, SQIVND (reference sequence). This CDR3 spans 15 amino acids.

The chain employs TRBV10-3 and TRBJ1-2, with a weak D call TRBD1 (5 bases). Trimming took off 11 bases at V and 2 bases at J, with 21 bases between the two ends. CDR1 and CDR2 (germline): ENHRY, SYGVKD. The CDR3 is 15 residues long. The CDR3, as DNA: TGTGCCCTAAAGGGGCAGGGAAGCTCGAACTATGGCTACACCTTC. This translates into CALKGQGSSNYGYTF.

This chain links TRBV30 with TRBJ2-7; unclear D gene. This CDR3 spans 14 amino acids. V was trimmed by 2 bases and J by 0 bases, leaving 11 bases between them. In germline, CDR1 is GTSNPN, CDR2 SVGIG (reference sequence). The CDR3 DNA sequence: TGTGCCTGGAGTAATGAGAGGAGCTCCTACGAGCAGTACTTC. Protein: CAWSNERSSYEQYF.

The J gene is TRBJ1-2, the V gene TRBV10-3; unclear D gene. The germline CDR1 and CDR2 sequences are ENHRY and SYGVKD. This CDR3 contains 13 residues. Trimming took 3 bases from V and 6 from J, leaving 11 bases between them. The CDR3 sequence: CAISDRRGDGYTF. CDR3 bases: TGTGCCATCAGTGACAGACGCGGAGATGGCTACACCTTC.

V gene TRBV5-1 combines with J gene TRBJ2-1, with D tentatively TRBD2 (6 bases). V lost 3 bases and J 9 bases, leaving 22 bases between the germline ends. Germline V gene data show CDR1 as SGHRS and CDR2 as YFSETQ. This CDR3 is built from 16 residues. The CDR3 bases are TGCGCCAGCAGCTGGAGCGGTGGTGGGGGGAATGGTGAGCAGTTCTTC. Translated: CASSWSGGGGNGEQFF.

Only one count was recorded for this clone. In DNA form, the CDR3 reads TGTGCCAGCAGTCGGACTAGCGGGAGCTCCTACGAGCAGTACTTC. Translated: CASSRTSGSSYEQYF. The chain uses TRBV7-9 and TRBJ2-7, with 13 bases identical to TRBD2. The CDR3 length is 15 residues. Germline V gene lookup returns CDR1 SEHNR and CDR2 FQNEAQ (reference sequence). V shed 6 bases and J 0 bases; nucleotides not matched to a gene: 2.

This clone was counted a few times. This chain joins TRBV10-3 and TRBJ1-1; TRBD1 is a possible D gene (5 bases). The CDR3 is made up of 15 amino acids. Germline V lookup: CDR1 ENHRY, CDR2 SYGVKD. The V and J ends lost 3 bases and 7 bases respectively, with 18 bases between them. The CDR3: CAISDIGSDDSEAFF. The CDR3 DNA is TGTGCCATCAGTGATATTGGTTCAGATGACAGTGAAGCTTTCTTT.

The chain couples TRBV2 to TRBJ2-1, with a possible D match to TRBD1 (6 bases). V gave up 5 bases and J gave up 2 bases, with 16 bases separating them. Germline CDR1 reads SNHLY; CDR2 reads FYNNEI. The CDR3 runs 16 residues. As DNA, the CDR3 is TGTGCCAGCAGTTCCGAACAGGGTTTTACCTACAATGAGCAGTTCTTC. This encodes CASSSEQGFTYNEQFF.

The V gene is TRBV30, the J gene TRBJ2-7, with 14 positions matching TRBD2. Trimming took 5 bases from V and 4 from J; bases not matched to a gene: 1. The CDR3 contains 13 residues. Germline values: CDR1 GTSNPN, CDR2 SVGIG (reference sequence). The CDR3 protein is CAWGLAGGYEQYF. The CDR3 nucleotides are TGTGCCTGGGGACTAGCGGGAGGTTACGAGCAGTACTTC.

The rearrangement links TRBV11-2 to TRBJ2-1; 10 positions agree with TRBD2. The CDR3 has 15 amino acids. The J segment lost 4 bases and the V segment lost 5 bases, leaving 5 bases of the junction unmatched. Germline V gene lookup returns CDR1 SGHAT and CDR2 FQNNGV. The CDR3 DNA is TGTGCCAGCAGCATAAGCGGGGGGGGATACAATGAGCAGTTCTTC. This gives the protein CASSISGGGYNEQFF.

This clone occurred once. This sequence joins TRBV10-3 and TRBJ2-7, with TRBD2 matching over 12 bases. V lost 4 bases to trimming and J lost 0 bases; unmatched junction nucleotides: 1. Germline V gives CDR1 ENHRY, CDR2 SYGVKD. This CDR3 comprises 15 residues. The CDR3 DNA is TGTGCCATCAGTGGACTAGCGGGGGTCTCCTACGAGCAGTACTTC. Translated: CAISGLAGVSYEQYF.

The V call is TRBV6-6, the J call TRBJ1-2; 11 nucleotides line up with TRBD1. The trim removed 5 bases at V and 5 bases at J, leaving 7 bases unmatched. Germline CDR1 is MNHNY and CDR2 is SVGAGI (reference sequence). The CDR3 is 15 residues long. As DNA, the CDR3 is TGTGCCAGCAGTACAACCGGGACAGGGGGATATGGCTACACCTTC. This encodes CASSTTGTGGYGYTF.

This clone was seen only a few times. The rearrangement uses TRBV10-3 and TRBJ1-1; 7 nucleotides match TRBD1. CDR3 length equals 16 residues. Germline-derived CDR1 and CDR2 are ENHRY and SYGVKD. V lost 3 bases, J lost 3 bases, and 10 bases stayed unmatched. DNA for the CDR3: TGTGCCATCAGTGATCTGGGCTTTGACAGGGACACTGAAGCTTTCTTT. Translating gives CAISDLGFDRDTEAFF.

This clone appeared once. The chain links TRBV7-8 to TRBJ2-7, with D maybe TRBD1 (5 bases). Trimming stripped 5 bases from V and 0 bases from J, with 17 bases between. From germline, CDR1 is SGHVS and CDR2 FQNEAQ. This CDR3 comprises 16 residues. Here the CDR3 reads CASSQSTAFSSYEQYF. CDR3 nucleotides: TGTGCCAGCAGCCAATCGACAGCTTTTAGCTCCTACGAGCAGTACTTC.

This chain uses TRBV19 with TRBJ2-3; 10 positions agree with TRBD2. Germline CDR1 reads LNHDA; CDR2 reads SQIVND (reference sequence). The trim removed 3 bases at V and 1 base at J, leaving 7 bases unmatched. This CDR3 has 17 residues. This CDR3 is CASSILSLAGGTDTQYF. CDR3 in DNA: TGTGCCAGTAGTATCCTCTCCCTAGCGGGAGGCACAGATACGCAGTATTTT.

The rearrangement links TRBV11-2 to TRBJ2-5, with 9 nucleotides matching TRBD2. The CDR3 is 14 amino acids. CDR1 is SGHAT, CDR2 FQNNGV, per germline. V trimming: 3 bases; J trimming: 7 bases; junction bases outside the gene matches: 6. The CDR3 loop reads CASSLGTSSGTQYF. In DNA form, the CDR3 reads TGTGCCAGCAGCTTGGGGACTAGCTCCGGGACCCAGTACTTC.

V is TRBV5-1 and J is TRBJ2-1; perhaps TRBD1 as D (5 bases). The CDR3 spans 15 residues. V shed 0 bases and J shed 1 base, with 8 bases lying between them. Germline values: CDR1 SGHRS, CDR2 YFSETQ. This CDR3 is CASSLAQGSYNEQFF. The CDR3 coding sequence is TGCGCCAGCAGCTTGGCTCAGGGATCCTACAATGAGCAGTTCTTC.

The chain has TRBV2 and TRBJ2-7; D is unresolved. Germline V gene data show CDR1 as SNHLY and CDR2 as FYNNEI. The V and J ends lost 2 bases and 5 bases respectively, with 13 bases between them. This CDR3 is built from 14 residues. CDR3 amino acids: CASSELLESDEQYF. The CDR3 nucleotides read TGTGCCAGCAGTGAACTGCTAGAAAGTGACGAGCAGTACTTC.